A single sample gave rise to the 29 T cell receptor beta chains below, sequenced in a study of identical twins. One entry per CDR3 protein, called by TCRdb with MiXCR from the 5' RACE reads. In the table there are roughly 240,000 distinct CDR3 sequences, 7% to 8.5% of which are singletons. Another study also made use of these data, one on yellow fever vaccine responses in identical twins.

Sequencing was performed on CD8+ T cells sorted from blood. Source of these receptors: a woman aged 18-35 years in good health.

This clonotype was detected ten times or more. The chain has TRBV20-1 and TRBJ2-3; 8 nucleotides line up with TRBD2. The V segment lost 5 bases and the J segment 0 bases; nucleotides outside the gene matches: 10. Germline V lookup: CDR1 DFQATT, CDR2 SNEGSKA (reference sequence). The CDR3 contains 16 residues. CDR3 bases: TGCAGTGCTCGAACACTAGCGGCCCTTAGCACAGATACGCAGTATTTT. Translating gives CSARTLAALSTDTQYF.

The CDR3 protein is CASSLRTGAQGTEAFF. As DNA, the CDR3 is TGTGCCAGCAGCTTACGAACAGGGGCTCAGGGGACTGAAGCTTTCTTT. The rearrangement uses TRBV7-9 and TRBJ1-1, with 7 nucleotides matching TRBD1. The germline V gene encodes CDR1 SEHNR and CDR2 FQNEAQ (reference sequence). CDR3 length: 16 residues. V was clipped by 2 bases and J by 5 bases; unmatched bases: 11.

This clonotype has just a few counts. CDR3 in amino acids: CSAAAGGYYEQYV. As DNA, the CDR3 is TGCAGTGCTGCAGCGGGGGGGTACTACGAGCAGTACGTC. This rearrangement joins TRBV20-1 to TRBJ2-7, with 10 bases lining up with TRBD2. CDR3 size: 13 residues. Germline lookup yields CDR1 DFQATT and CDR2 SNEGSKA (reference sequence). V lost 5 bases and J lost 3; bases outside the gene matches: 4.

The CDR3 bases are TGTGCCAGCAGTTTATCGAGGAAAGGCCCCAATGAGCAGTTCTTC. This gives the protein CASSLSRKGPNEQFF. V is TRBV28 and J is TRBJ2-1; D gene uncertain. Germline V gene lookup returns CDR1 MDHEN and CDR2 SYDVKM. There are 15 residues in the CDR3. Trimming removed 1 base at V and 6 bases at J, with 13 bases between.

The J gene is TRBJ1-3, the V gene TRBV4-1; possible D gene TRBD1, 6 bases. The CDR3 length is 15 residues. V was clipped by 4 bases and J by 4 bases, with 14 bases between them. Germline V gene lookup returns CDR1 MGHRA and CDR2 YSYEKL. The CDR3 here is CASSRRTVDGNTIYF. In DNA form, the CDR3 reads TGCGCCAGCAGCCGTCGGACAGTTGACGGAAACACCATATATTTT.

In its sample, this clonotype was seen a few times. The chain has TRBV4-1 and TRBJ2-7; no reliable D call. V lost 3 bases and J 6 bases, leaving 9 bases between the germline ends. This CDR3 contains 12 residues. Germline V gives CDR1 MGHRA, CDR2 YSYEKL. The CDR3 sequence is CASSQNGVEQYF. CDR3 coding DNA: TGCGCCAGCAGCCAGAATGGGGTCGAGCAGTACTTC.

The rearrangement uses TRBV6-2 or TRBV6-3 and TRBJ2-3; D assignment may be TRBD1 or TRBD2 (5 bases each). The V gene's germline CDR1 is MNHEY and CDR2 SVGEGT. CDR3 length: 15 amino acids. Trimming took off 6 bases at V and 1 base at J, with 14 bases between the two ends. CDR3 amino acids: CASSPPGPRTDTQYF. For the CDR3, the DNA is TGTGCCAGCAGCCCGCCGGGACCACGCACAGATACGCAGTATTTT.

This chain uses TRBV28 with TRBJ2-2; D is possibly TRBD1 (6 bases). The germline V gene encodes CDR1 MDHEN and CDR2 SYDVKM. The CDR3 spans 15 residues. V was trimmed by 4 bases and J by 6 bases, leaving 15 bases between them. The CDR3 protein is CASSYTHTGSGELFF. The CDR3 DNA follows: TGTGCCAGCAGTTACACACACACAGGGTCCGGGGAGCTGTTTTTT.

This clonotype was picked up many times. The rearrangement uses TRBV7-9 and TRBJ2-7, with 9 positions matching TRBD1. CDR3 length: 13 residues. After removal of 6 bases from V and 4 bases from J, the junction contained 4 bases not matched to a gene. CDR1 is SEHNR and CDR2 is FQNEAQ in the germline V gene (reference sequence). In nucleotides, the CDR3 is TGTGCCAGCAGAGCAGGACAGGGGTACGAGCAGTACTTC. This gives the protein CASRAGQGYEQYF. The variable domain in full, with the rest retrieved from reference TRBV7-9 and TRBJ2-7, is DTGVSQNPRHKITKRGQNVTFRCDPISEHNRLYWYRQTLGQGPEFLTYFQNEAQLEKSRLLSDRFSAERPKGSFSTLEIQRTEQGDSAMYLCASRAGQGYEQYFGPGTRLTVT.

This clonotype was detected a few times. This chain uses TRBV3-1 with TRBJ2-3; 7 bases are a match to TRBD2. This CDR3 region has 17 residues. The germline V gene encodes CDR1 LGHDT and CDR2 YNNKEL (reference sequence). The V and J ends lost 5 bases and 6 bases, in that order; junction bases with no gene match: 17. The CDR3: CASSDGSSGPMGDTQYF. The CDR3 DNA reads TGTGCCAGCAGCGATGGATCTAGCGGTCCAATGGGCGATACGCAGTATTTT.

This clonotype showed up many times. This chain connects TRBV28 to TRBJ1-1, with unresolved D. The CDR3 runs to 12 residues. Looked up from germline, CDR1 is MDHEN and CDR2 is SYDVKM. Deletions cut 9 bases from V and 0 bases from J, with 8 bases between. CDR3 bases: TGTGCCAGTTGCAGGCTGAACACTGAAGCTTTCTTT. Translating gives CASCRLNTEAFF.

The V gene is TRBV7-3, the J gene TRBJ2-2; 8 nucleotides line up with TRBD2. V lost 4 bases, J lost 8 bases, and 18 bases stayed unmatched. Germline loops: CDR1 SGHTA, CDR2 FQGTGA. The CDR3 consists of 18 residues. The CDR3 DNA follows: TGTGCCAGCAGCTCCCTCCCCGTGGGAGCGGGAGTAAAGGGGGAGCTGTTTTTT. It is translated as CASSSLPVGAGVKGELFF.

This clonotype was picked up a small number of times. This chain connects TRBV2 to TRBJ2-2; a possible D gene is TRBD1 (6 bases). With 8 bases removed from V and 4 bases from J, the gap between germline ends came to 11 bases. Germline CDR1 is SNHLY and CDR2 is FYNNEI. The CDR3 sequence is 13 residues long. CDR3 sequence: CASEDSLTGELFF. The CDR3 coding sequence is TGTGCCAGCGAGGACAGTCTCACCGGGGAGCTGTTTTTT. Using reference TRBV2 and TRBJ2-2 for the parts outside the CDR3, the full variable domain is EPEVTQTPSHQVTQMGQEVILRCVPISNHLYFYWYRQILGQKVEFLVSFYNNEISEKSEIFDDQFSVERPDGSNFTLKIRSTKLEDSAMYFCASEDSLTGELFFGEGSRLTVL.

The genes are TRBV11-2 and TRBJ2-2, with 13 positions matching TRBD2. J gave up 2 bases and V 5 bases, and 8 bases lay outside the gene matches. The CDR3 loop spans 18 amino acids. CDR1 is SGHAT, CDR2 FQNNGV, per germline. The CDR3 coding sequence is TGTGCCAGCAGCCCTCCACTAGCGGGAGGGACTAACACCGGGGAGCTGTTTTTT. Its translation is CASSPPLAGGTNTGELFF.

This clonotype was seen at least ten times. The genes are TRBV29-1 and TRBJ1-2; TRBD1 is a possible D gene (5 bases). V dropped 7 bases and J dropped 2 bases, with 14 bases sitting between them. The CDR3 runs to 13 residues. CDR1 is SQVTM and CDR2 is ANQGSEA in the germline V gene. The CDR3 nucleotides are TGCAGCGCCGCGGGAGGGGAAAACTATGGCTACACCTTC. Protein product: CSAAGGENYGYTF.

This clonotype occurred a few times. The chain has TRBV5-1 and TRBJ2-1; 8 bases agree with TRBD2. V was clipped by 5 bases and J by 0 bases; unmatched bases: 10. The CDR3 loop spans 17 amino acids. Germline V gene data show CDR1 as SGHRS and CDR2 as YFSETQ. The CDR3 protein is CASSPRGGRSSYNEQFF. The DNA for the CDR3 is TGCGCCAGCAGTCCTCGCGGGGGGCGGAGCTCCTACAATGAGCAGTTCTTC.

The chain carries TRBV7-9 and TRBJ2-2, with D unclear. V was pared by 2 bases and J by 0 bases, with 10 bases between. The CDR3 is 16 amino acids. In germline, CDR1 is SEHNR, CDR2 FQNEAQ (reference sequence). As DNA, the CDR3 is TGTGCCAGCAGCTTACTCTCCCTAACGAACACCGGGGAGCTGTTTTTT. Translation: CASSLLSLTNTGELFF.

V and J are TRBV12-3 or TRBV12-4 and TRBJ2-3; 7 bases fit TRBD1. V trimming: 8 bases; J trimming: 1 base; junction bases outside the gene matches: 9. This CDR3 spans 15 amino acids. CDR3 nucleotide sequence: TGTGCCAGCTGGAAGAGGGGGCAGGGCACAGATACGCAGTATTTT. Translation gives CASWKRGQGTDTQYF.

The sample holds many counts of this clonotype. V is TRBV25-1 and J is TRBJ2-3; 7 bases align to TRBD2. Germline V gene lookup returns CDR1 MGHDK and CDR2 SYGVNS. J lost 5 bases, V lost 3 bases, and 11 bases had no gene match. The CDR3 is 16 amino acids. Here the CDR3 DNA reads TGTGCCAGCAGTGACAAAGCGGGACGGGGTCGAGATACGCAGTATTTT. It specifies CASSDKAGRGRDTQYF. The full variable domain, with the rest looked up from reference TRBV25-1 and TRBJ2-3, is EADIYQTPRYLVIGTGKKITLECSQTMGHDKMYWYQQDPGMELHLIHYSYGVNSTEKGDLSSESTVSRIRTEHFPLTLESARPSHTSQYLCASSDKAGRGRDTQYFGPGTRLTVL.

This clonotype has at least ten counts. CDR3 nucleotides: TGTGCCAGCAGCTCCGGGGTAGGCCAGCCCCAGCATTTT. The encoded protein is CASSSGVGQPQHF. V and J are TRBV7-9 and TRBJ1-5; D is unresolved. Trimming removed 4 bases from V and 7 bases from J, with 11 bases in between. The germline V gene encodes CDR1 SEHNR and CDR2 FQNEAQ (reference sequence). The CDR3 covers 13 residues.

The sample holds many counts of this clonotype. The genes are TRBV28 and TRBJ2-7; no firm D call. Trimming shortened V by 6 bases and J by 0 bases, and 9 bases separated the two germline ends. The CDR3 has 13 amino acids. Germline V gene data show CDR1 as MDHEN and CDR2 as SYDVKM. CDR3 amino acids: CASSPGVSYEQYV. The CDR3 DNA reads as TGTGCCAGCAGCCCCGGAGTCTCCTACGAGCAGTACGTC.

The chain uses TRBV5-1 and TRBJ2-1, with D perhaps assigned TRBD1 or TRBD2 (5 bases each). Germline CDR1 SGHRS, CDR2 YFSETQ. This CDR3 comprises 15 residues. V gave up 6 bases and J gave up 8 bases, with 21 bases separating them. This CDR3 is CASKPGPPAVDEQFF. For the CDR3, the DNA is TGCGCCAGCAAACCGGGACCCCCAGCGGTCGATGAGCAGTTCTTC.

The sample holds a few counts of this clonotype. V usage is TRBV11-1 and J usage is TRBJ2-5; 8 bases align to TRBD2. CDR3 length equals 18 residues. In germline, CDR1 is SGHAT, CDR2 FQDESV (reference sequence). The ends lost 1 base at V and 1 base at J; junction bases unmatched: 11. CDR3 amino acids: CASSLGLGGGTVQETQYF. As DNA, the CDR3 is TGTGCCAGCAGCTTAGGCCTCGGCGGGGGGACCGTCCAAGAGACCCAGTACTTC.

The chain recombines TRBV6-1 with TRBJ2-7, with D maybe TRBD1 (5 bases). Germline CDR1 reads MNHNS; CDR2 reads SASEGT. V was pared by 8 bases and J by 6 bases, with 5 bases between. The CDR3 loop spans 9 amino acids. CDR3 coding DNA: TGTGCCAGCGGGGCCGAGCAGTACTTC. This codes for CASGAEQYF.

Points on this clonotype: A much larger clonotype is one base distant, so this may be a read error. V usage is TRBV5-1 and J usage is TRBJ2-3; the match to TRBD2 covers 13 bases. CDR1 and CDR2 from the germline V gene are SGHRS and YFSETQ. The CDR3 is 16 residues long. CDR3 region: CASSLEGLAGEDTQCF. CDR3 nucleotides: TGCGCCAGCAGCTTGGAAGGACTAGCGGGAGAAGATACGCAGTGTTTT.

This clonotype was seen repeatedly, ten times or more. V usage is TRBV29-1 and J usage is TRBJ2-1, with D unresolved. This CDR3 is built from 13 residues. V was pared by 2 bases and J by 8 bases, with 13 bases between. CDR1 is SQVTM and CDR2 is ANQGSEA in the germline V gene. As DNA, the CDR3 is TGCAGCGTTGAAAGTGGAGCTATCTATGAGCAGTTCTTC. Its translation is CSVESGAIYEQFF.

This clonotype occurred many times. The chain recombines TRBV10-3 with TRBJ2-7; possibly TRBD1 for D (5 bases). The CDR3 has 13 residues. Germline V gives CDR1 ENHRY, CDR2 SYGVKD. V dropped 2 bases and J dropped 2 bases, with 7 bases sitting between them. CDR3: CAISEGQAYEQYV. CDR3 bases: TGTGCCATCAGTGAGGGACAAGCCTACGAGCAGTACGTC.

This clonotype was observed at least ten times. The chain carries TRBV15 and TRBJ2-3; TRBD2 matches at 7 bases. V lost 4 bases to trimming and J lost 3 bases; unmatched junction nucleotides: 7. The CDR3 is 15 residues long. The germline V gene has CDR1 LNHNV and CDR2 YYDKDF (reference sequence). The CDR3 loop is CATSNRPRETDTQYF. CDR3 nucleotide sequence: TGTGCCACCAGCAACCGTCCGCGGGAGACAGATACGCAGTATTTT.

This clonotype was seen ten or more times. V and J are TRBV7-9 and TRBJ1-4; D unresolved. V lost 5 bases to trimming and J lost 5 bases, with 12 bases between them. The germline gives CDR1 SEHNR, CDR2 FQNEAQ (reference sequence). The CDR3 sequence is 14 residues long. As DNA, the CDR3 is TGTGCCAGCAGCGTCGTTGCGGGCAATGAAAAACTGTTTTTT. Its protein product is CASSVVAGNEKLFF.